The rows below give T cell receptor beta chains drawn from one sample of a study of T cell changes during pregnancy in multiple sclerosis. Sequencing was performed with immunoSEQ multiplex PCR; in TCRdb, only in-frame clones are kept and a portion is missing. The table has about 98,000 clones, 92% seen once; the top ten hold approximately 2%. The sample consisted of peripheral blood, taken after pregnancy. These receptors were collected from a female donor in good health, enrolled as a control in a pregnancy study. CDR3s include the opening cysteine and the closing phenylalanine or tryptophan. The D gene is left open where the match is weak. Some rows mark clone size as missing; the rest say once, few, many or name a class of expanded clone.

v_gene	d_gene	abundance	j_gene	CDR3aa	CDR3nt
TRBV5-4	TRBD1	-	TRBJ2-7	CASSSGTGAREQYF	TGTGCCAGCAGCTCCGGGACAGGGGCGCGCGAGCAGTACTTC
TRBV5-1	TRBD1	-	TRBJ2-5	CASSLTGEETQYF	TGCGCCAGCAGCTTGACAGGGGAAGAGACCCAGTACTTC
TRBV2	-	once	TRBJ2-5	CASSEAPRGGGGTQYF	TGTGCCAGCAGTGAAGCGCCTCGCGGGGGCGGCGGGACCCAGTACTTC
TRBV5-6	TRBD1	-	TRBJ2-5	CASSLLPATGETQYF	TGTGCCAGCAGCTTGCTCCCCGCGACAGGGGAGACCCAGTACTTC
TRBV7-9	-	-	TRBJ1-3	CASSQNQVEGSGNTIYF	TGTGCCAGCAGCCAGAACCAGGTAGAGGGCTCTGGAAACACCATATATTTT
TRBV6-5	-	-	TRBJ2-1	CASSYVLALSYNEQFF	TGTGCCAGCAGTTACGTCCTAGCGCTCTCCTACAATGAGCAGTTCTTC
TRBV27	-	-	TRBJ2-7	CASSPQGINEQYF	TGTGCCAGCAGCCCACAGGGTATCAACGAGCAGTACTTC
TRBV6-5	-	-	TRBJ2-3	CASTAGTGDTQYF	TGTGCCAGCACGGCGGGGACGGGGGATACGCAGTATTTT
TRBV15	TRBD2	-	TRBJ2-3	CASRTSGADTQYF	TGTGCCTCCCGGACTAGCGGGGCGGATACGCAGTATTTT
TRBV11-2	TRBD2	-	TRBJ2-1	CASSPTSGVYNEQFF	TGTGCCAGCAGCCCAACTAGCGGGGTATACAATGAGCAGTTCTTC
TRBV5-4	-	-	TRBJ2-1	CASSLIGNEQFF	TGTGCCAGCAGCTTAATCGGCAATGAGCAGTTCTTC
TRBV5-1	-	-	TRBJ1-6	CASSLDATSPLHF	TGCGCCAGCAGCTTGGACGCCACATCACCCCTCCACTTT
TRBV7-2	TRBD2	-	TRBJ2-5	CASSLAGGSQETQYF	TGTGCCAGCAGCCTAGCGGGGGGGTCTCAAGAGACCCAGTACTTC
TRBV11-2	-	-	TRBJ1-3	CASSAPGSGNTIYF	TGTGCCAGCAGCGCTCCGGGGTCTGGAAACACCATATATTTT
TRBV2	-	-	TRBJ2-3	CASSGLIGATSTDTQYF	TGTGCCAGCAGTGGACTAATAGGAGCCACTAGCACAGATACGCAGTATTTT
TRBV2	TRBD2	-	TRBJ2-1	CASRQGLAASYNEQFF	TGTGCCAGCAGGCAGGGACTAGCGGCCTCCTACAATGAGCAGTTCTTC
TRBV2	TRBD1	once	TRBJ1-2	CATAPGQGVKGTF	TGTGCCACAGCTCCCGGACAGGGGGTTAAAGGCACCTTC
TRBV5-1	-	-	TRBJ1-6	CASSLARRTYNSPLHF	TGCGCCAGCAGCTTGGCGAGGCGGACCTATAATTCACCCCTCCACTTT
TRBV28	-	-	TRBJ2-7	CASSLQGYTYEQYF	TGTGCCAGCAGTCTACAGGGATACACCTACGAGCAGTACTTC
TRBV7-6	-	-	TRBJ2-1	CASSPQNEQFF	TGTGCCAGCAGCCCACAAAATGAGCAGTTCTTC
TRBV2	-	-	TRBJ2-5	CASSDYRVRQETQYF	TGTGCCAGCAGTGATTACAGGGTTCGGCAAGAGACCCAGTACTTC
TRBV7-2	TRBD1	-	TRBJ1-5	CASSPGGTGGKGNQPQHF	TGTGCCAGCAGCCCAGGCGGGACAGGGGGAAAGGGCAATCAGCCCCAGCATTTT
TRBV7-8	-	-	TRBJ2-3	CASSAQTTSTDTQYF	TGTGCCAGCAGCGCCCAGACTACTAGCACAGATACGCAGTATTTT
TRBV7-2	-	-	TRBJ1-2	CASSLGQVQRVTF	TGTGCCAGCAGCTTAGGGCAGGTCCAACGCGTCACCTTC
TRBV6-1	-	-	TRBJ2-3	CASSEADGGGTQYF	TGTGCCAGCAGTGAAGCTGACGGGGGAGGTACGCAGTATTTT
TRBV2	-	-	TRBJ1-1	CASKEVTEAFF	TGTGCCAGCAAAGAGGTCACTGAAGCTTTCTTT
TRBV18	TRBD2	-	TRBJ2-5	CASSAGTSGALRETQYF	TGTGCCAGCTCAGCGGGGACTAGCGGGGCCCTCAGGGAGACCCAGTACTTC
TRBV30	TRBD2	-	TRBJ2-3	CAWSVAVGEGYTDTQYF	TGTGCCTGGAGTGTTGCGGTAGGGGAGGGATACACAGATACGCAGTATTTT
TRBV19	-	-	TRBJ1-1	CASRMGGSRYNMAAFF	TGTGCCAGTAGGATGGGGGGGAGTAGATATAATATGGCGGCTTTCTTT
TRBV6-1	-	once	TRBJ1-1	CASRRGTNTEAFF	TGTGCCAGCAGGAGGGGGACGAACACTGAAGCTTTCTTT
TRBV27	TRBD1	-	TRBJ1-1	CASKLRQGKNTEAFF	TGTGCCAGCAAACTCCGACAGGGAAAAAACACTGAAGCTTTCTTT
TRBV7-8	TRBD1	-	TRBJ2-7	CASTAGDRGTYEQYF	TGTGCCAGCACCGCCGGTGACAGGGGGACCTACGAGCAGTACTTC
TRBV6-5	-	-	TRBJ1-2	CASSYSVGHAGGYTF	TGTGCCAGCAGTTACTCAGTAGGACACGCTGGCGGCTACACCTTC
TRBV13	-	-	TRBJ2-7	CASSLGLNPSVVQYF	TGTGCCAGCAGCTTAGGCCTAAATCCCTCGGTTGTCCAGTACTTC
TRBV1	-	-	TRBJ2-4	CTGNSGQTYNIQYF	TGCACCGGTAATTCGGGACAGACCTACAACATTCAGTACTTC
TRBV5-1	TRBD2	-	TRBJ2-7	CASTLGVGTSGSGEQYF	TGCGCCAGCACCTTGGGGGTGGGGACTAGCGGGAGCGGCGAGCAGTACTTC
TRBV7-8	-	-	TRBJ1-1	CASSPRTLLADTEAFF	TGTGCCAGCAGCCCTCGGACACTCCTGGCGGACACTGAAGCTTTCTTT
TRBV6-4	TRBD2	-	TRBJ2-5	CASSDSNGGGALETQYF	TGTGCCAGCAGTGACTCGAACGGCGGGGGGGCCTTAGAGACCCAGTACTTC
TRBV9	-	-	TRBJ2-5	CASSVTRDFPQYF	TGTGCCAGCAGCGTAACTAGGGACTTCCCCCAGTACTTC
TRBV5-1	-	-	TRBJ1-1	CASSIRTREAEAFF	TGCGCCAGCAGCATACGGACCAGGGAGGCTGAAGCTTTCTTT
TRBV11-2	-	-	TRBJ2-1	CASSLGLLLGEQFF	TGTGCCAGCAGCTTGGGACTCCTGTTGGGGGAGCAGTTCTTC
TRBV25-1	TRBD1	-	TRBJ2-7	CASSAGTGGYEQYF	TGTGCCAGCAGTGCCGGGACAGGGGGCTACGAGCAGTACTTC
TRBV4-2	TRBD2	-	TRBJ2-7	CASSQDWDTGGYYEQYF	TGTGCCAGCAGCCAAGATTGGGATACGGGAGGGTACTACGAGCAGTACTTC
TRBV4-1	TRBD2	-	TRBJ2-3	CASSQEPGGMWTDTQYF	TGCGCCAGCAGCCAAGAGCCGGGGGGTATGTGGACAGATACGCAGTATTTT
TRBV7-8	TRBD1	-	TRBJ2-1	CASSLRPGQGKNEQFF	TGTGCCAGCAGCTTGAGACCGGGACAGGGTAAAAATGAGCAGTTCTTC
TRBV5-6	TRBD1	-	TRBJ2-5	CASRPWTGWETQYF	TGTGCCAGCAGACCCTGGACAGGCTGGGAGACCCAGTACTTC
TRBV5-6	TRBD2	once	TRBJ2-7	CASSLEASGLNYEQYF	TGTGCCAGCAGCTTGGAGGCTAGCGGGCTTAACTACGAGCAGTACTTC
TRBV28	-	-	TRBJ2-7	CATLDRYSYEQYF	TGTGCCACCTTAGACAGGTACTCCTACGAGCAGTACTTC
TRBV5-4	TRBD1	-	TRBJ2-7	CASSTTGSSYEQYF	TGTGCCAGCAGCACGACAGGGAGCTCCTACGAGCAGTACTTC
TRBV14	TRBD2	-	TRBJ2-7	CASRQTSESYEQYF	TGTGCCAGCAGACAGACTAGCGAATCCTACGAGCAGTACTTC
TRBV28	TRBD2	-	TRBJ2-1	CASSQQGLVLVLNEQFF	TGTGCCAGCAGTCAGCAAGGACTAGTTTTAGTGCTAAATGAGCAGTTCTTC
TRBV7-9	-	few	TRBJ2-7	CASKKRSGREQYF	TGTGCCAGCAAAAAGAGGAGCGGAAGGGAGCAGTACTTC
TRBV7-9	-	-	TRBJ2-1	CASSQSESSYNEQFF	TGTGCCAGCAGCCAGAGCGAGAGCTCCTACAATGAGCAGTTCTTC
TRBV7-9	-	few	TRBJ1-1	CASSLRRRGRNTEAFF	TGTGCCAGCAGCCTCAGGAGGAGGGGTAGGAACACTGAAGCTTTCTTT
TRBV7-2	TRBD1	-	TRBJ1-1	CASSLTSRGTEAFF	TGTGCCAGCAGCCTTACAAGCAGGGGGACTGAAGCTTTCTTT
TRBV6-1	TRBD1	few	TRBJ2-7	CASPGTGVDEQYF	TGTGCCAGCCCCGGGACAGGAGTGGACGAGCAGTACTTC
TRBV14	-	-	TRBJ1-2	CASSQGADYGYTF	TGTGCCAGCAGCCAAGGGGCTGACTATGGCTACACCTTC
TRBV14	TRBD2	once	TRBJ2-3	CASSPLAGGSTDTQYF	TGTGCCAGCAGCCCGCTAGCGGGGGGCAGCACAGATACGCAGTATTTT
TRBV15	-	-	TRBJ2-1	CATSREGGADEQFF	TGTGCCACCAGCAGAGAGGGGGGGGCGGATGAGCAGTTCTTC